The clone carrying this TCR beta chain came up once. The data belong to a study of OX40 agonist ivuxolimab in advanced cancers. CDR1 and CDR2 (germline): SGHNT, YENEEA. The CDR3 extends over 14 amino acids. Trimming left V 5 bases short and J 8 bases short, with 19 bases between. The repertoire was sequenced with immunoSEQ multiplex PCR; TCRdb's copy has only in-frame clones and lacks some. The sample includes over 150,000 clones, 85% to 95% of them seen just once. The receptor was isolated from an adult with an advanced solid tumor such as melanoma, head and neck, liver or kidney cancer. The source material was CD4+ or CD8+ T cells sorted from blood, sampled in a trial of the OX40 agonist ivuxolimab. This chain connects TRBV11-3 to TRBJ2-7; TRBD1 might be the D (6 bases). DNA for the CDR3: TGTGCCAGCAGCCCCCCGGACAGACCTCTAAAGCAGTACTTC. This codes for CASSPPDRPLKQYF.